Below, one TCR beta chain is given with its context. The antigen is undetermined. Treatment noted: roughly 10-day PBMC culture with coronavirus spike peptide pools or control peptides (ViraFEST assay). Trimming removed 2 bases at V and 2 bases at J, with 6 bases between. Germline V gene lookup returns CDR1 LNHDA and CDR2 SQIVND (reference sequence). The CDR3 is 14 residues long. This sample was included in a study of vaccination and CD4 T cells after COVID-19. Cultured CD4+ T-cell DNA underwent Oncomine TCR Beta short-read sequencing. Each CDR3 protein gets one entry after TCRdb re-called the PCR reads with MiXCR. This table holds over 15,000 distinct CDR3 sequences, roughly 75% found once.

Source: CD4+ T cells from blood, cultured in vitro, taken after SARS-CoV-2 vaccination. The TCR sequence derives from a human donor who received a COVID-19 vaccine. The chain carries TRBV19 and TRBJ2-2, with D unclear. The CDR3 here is CASSINDNTGELFF. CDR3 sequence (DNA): TGTGCCAGTAGTATAAACGACAACACCGGGGAGCTGTTTTTT. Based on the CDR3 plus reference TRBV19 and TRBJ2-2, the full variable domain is DGGITQSPKYLFRKEGQNVTLSCEQNLNHDAMYWYRQDPGQGLRLIYYSQIVNDFQKGDIAEGYSVSREKKESFPLTVTSAQKNPTAFYLCASSINDNTGELFFGEGSRLTVL.